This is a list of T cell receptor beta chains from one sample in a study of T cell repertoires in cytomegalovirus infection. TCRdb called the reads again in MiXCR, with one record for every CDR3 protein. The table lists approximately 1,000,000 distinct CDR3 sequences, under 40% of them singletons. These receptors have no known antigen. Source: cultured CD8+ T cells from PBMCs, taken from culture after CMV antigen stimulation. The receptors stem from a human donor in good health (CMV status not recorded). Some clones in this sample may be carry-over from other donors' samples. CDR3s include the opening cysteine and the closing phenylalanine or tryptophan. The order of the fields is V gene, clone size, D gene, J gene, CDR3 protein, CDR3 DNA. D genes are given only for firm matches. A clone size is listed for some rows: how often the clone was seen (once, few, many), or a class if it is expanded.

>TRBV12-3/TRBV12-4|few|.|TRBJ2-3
CASSFRQGTDTQYF
TGTGCCAGCAGCTTTAGACAGGGCACAGATACGCAGTATTTT
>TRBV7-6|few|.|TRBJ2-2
CASRSDYTGELFF
TGTGCCAGCAGGTCGGACTATACCGGGGAGCTGTTTTTT
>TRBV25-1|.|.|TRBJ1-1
CASSEYIVVGNTEAFF
TGTGCCAGCAGTGAATATATAGTGGTGGGGAACACTGAAGCTTTCTTT
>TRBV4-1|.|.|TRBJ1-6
CASSQGGNSPLHF
TGCGCCAGCAGCCAAGGGGGGAATTCACCCCTCCACTTT
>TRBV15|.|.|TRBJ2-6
CATRGGANVLTF
TGTGCCACCAGGGGGGGGGCCAACGTCCTGACTTTC
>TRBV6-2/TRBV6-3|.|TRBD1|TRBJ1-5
CASTKATGQYSNQPQHF
TGTGCCAGCACCAAAGCAACGGGACAGTATAGCAATCAGCCCCAGCATTTT
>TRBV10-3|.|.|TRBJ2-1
CAISEMSYNEQFF
TGTGCCATCAGTGAAATGTCCTACAATGAGCAGTTCTTC
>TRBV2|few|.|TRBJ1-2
CASSEWRGPNYGYTF
TGTGCCAGCAGTGAATGGCGAGGACCCAACTATGGCTACACCTTC
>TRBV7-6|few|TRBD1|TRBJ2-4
CASSTRQGTIQYF
TGTGCCAGCAGCACCCGACAGGGGACCATTCAGTACTTC
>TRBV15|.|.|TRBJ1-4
CATSWPPWAANEKLFF
TGTGCCACCAGCTGGCCCCCCTGGGCGGCGAATGAAAAACTGTTTTTT
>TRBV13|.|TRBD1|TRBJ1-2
CASRRQGNNYGYTF
TGTGCCAGCAGACGACAGGGGAATAACTATGGCTACACCTTC
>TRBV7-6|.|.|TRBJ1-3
CASSLEQRLSGNTIYF
TGTGCCAGCAGCTTAGAACAGCGTTTATCTGGAAACACCATATATTTT
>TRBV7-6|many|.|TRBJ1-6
CASSLLGATLHF
TGTGCCAGCAGCTTATTGGGTGCCACCCTCCACTTT
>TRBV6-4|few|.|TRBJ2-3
CASSDRQESTDTQYF
TGTGCCAGCAGTGACCGACAGGAAAGCACAGATACGCAGTATTTT
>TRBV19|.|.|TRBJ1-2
CASRGDKNYGYTF
TGTGCCAGTAGAGGGGACAAGAACTATGGCTACACCTTC
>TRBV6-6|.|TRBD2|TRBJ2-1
CASSYRSSGAPNEQFF
TGTGCCAGCAGTTACAGGTCGAGCGGGGCGCCCAATGAGCAGTTCTTC
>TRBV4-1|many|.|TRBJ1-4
CASSLKITGQGSTNEKLFF
TGCGCCAGCAGCCTAAAAATAACAGGCCAAGGCTCAACTAATGAAAAACTGTTTTTT
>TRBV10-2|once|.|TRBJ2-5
CASSESGYGATQYF
TGCGCCAGCAGTGAGTCAGGGTACGGGGCAACCCAGTACTTC
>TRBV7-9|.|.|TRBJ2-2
CASRPPGQANTGELFF
TGTGCCAGCAGGCCACCGGGACAAGCGAACACCGGGGAGCTGTTTTTT
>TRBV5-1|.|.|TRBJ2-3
CASSLDQRDTQYF
TGCGCCAGCAGCTTGGATCAGCGTGATACGCAGTATTTT
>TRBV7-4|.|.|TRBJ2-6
CASIQENRAAGANVLTF
TGTGCCAGCATCCAGGAAAACAGGGCAGCTGGGGCCAACGTCCTGACTTTC
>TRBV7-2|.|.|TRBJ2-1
CASSLGTTNIVGGRNEQFF
TGTGCCAGCAGCTTAGGGACGACCAACATAGTGGGGGGGCGGAATGAGCAGTTCTTC